These 30 T cell receptor beta chains were sequenced from one sample in a study of blood T cell repertoires in COVID-19. The protocol was immunoSEQ multiplex PCR, while the TCRdb copy is restricted to in-frame clones and leaves out a portion. The sample has 150,000 to 200,000 clones; around 79% are singletons. Sequenced material: peripheral blood. All receptors come from a woman aged 40 to 50 with COVID-19, enrolled during active disease.

The CDR3 DNA reads as TGTGCCAGCAGTGACCCTTACAGGGGTACCTACGAGCAGTACTTC. It translates to CASSDPYRGTYEQYF. The V gene is TRBV25-1, the J gene TRBJ2-7; 7 bases map to TRBD1. V trimming: 3 bases; J trimming: 2 bases; junction bases outside the gene matches: 7. CDR3 length: 15 amino acids. Germline values: CDR1 MGHDK, CDR2 SYGVNS.

V usage is TRBV3-1 (or the pseudogene TRBV3-2) and J usage is TRBJ1-2, with 11 bases identical to TRBD1. This CDR3 has 16 residues. Per the germline V gene, CDR1 is LGHDT and CDR2 is YNNKEL (reference sequence). With V trimmed by 5 bases and J by 3 bases, 8 bases remained unmatched. CDR3 in DNA: TGTGCCAGCAGCGCCCGGGACAGGGGGAGGTACTATGGCTACACCTTC. It translates to CASSARDRGRYYGYTF.

The V gene is TRBV5-8, the J gene TRBJ1-3, with a tentative D call TRBD1 (5 bases). From germline, CDR1 is SGHTS and CDR2 YDEGEE. Trimming removed 5 bases at V and 0 bases at J, with 12 bases between. This CDR3 has 15 residues. Written as DNA, the CDR3 is TGTGCCAGCAGTTACACAGGTTACTCTGGAAACACCATATATTTT. Its protein product is CASSYTGYSGNTIYF. The variable domain in full, with the rest retrieved from reference TRBV5-8 and TRBJ1-3, is EAGVTQSPTHLIKTRGQQATLRCSPISGHTSVYWYQQALGLGLQFLLWYDEGEERNRGNFPPRFSGRQFPNYSSELNVNALELEDSALYLCASSYTGYSGNTIYFGEGSWLTVV.

This chain connects TRBV6-1 to TRBJ1-5; perhaps TRBD1 as D (6 bases). The V end lost 2 bases, the J end lost 4 bases, and 12 bases lay between the germline ends. CDR1 MNHNS and CDR2 SASEGT come from the germline V gene. This CDR3 is built from 15 residues. In nucleotides, the CDR3 is TGTGCCAGCAGTGAACGACAGGAATATAATCAGCCCCAGCATTTT. It translates to CASSERQEYNQPQHF.

The chain joins TRBV10-3 to TRBJ1-2; 9 bases align to TRBD1. The germline V gene encodes CDR1 ENHRY and CDR2 SYGVKD. V lost 4 bases and J lost 7; bases outside the gene matches: 7. This CDR3 region has 14 residues. In DNA, the CDR3 is TGTGCCATCAGTGTGGACAGGGGAAAGGGTGGCTACACCTTC. This codes for CAISVDRGKGGYTF.

This chain connects TRBV4-2 to TRBJ2-7; 7 bases map to TRBD1. Looked up from germline, CDR1 is LGHNA and CDR2 is YNFKEQ. With 1 base clipped from V and 3 bases from J, the junction kept 3 bases outside the gene matches. The CDR3 loop spans 14 amino acids. The CDR3: CASSQARQGYEQYF. CDR3 DNA: TGTGCCAGCAGCCAAGCCCGACAGGGCTACGAGCAGTACTTC.

As for this clone: This same CDR3 is encoded by further DNA sequences in the sample. The gene calls are TRBV5-4 and TRBJ2-7; 7 bases align to TRBD2. The CDR3 is 15 residues long. CDR1 and CDR2 (germline): SGHNT, YYREEE (reference sequence). The V gene end was trimmed by 2 bases and the J gene end by 2 bases; junction bases not matched to a gene: 7. Here the CDR3 DNA reads TGTGCCAGCAGCTTCGTTTCGGGGGGTCCCTACGAGCAGTACTTC. It codes for CASSFVSGGPYEQYF.

This chain uses TRBV12-5 with TRBJ2-5; TRBD1 matches at 7 bases. After removal of 6 bases from V and 2 bases from J, the junction contained 15 bases not matched to a gene. CDR1 and CDR2 (germline): LGHNT, FRNRAP. The CDR3 is 17 residues long. CDR3 amino acids: CASGAPEGARKQETQYF. The CDR3 DNA is TGTGCTAGTGGGGCTCCTGAGGGGGCGCGTAAACAAGAGACCCAGTACTTC.

This clone was counted only a few times. The J gene is TRBJ2-1, the V gene TRBV11-2; D might be TRBD2 (5 bases). This CDR3 has 17 residues. The V end was cut by 1 base, the J end by 0 bases, with 13 bases between. Germline assignment: CDR1 SGHAT and CDR2 FQNNGV. The CDR3 region is CASSLGPGLSSYNEQFF. CDR3 bases: TGTGCCAGCAGCTTAGGTCCAGGACTGAGCTCCTACAATGAGCAGTTCTTC.

The chain couples TRBV5-4 to TRBJ2-5; TRBD1 matches 8 bases. The V gene's germline CDR1 is SGHNT and CDR2 YYREEE (reference sequence). The V segment lost 2 bases and the J segment 2 bases; nucleotides outside the gene matches: 5. The CDR3 consists of 15 residues. As DNA, the CDR3 is TGTGCCAGCAGCTTATACGGGACAGGTCAAGAGACCCAGTACTTC. Translated, it gives CASSLYGTGQETQYF.

The V gene is TRBV6-2 or TRBV6-3, the J gene TRBJ2-1, with D perhaps matching TRBD1 (6 bases). Germline CDR1 reads MNHEY; CDR2 reads SVGEGT. The V end lost 2 bases, the J end lost 10 bases, and 9 bases lay between the germline ends. The CDR3 contains 12 residues. CDR3 sequence (DNA): TGTGCCAGCAGTTACCTCAGGGGAGAGCAGTTCTTC. It specifies CASSYLRGEQFF.

The chain joins TRBV5-4 to TRBJ2-3; a weak D match, TRBD2 (6 bases). CDR1 is SGHNT and CDR2 is YYREEE in the germline V gene (reference sequence). Trimming removed 1 base from V and 4 bases from J, with 16 bases in between. The CDR3 extends over 16 amino acids. The CDR3 sequence: CASSLIAGREADTQYF. In DNA, the CDR3 is TGTGCCAGCAGCTTGATAGCCGGGAGAGAGGCAGATACGCAGTATTTT.

This rearrangement joins TRBV11-1 to TRBJ2-2; 7 bases line up with TRBD1. J lost 5 bases, V lost 8 bases, and 11 bases had no gene match. Germline-derived CDR1 and CDR2 are SGHAT and FQDESV (reference sequence). The CDR3 extends over 15 amino acids. CDR3 residues: CASGKRGGRTGELFF. As DNA, the CDR3 is TGTGCCAGCGGCAAACGAGGGGGCAGGACCGGGGAGCTGTTTTTT.

The chain recombines TRBV7-9 with TRBJ2-7; D uncertain. In germline, CDR1 is SEHNR, CDR2 FQNEAQ (reference sequence). The CDR3 has 12 residues. V dropped 1 base and J dropped 3 bases, with 4 bases sitting between them. In DNA, the CDR3 is TGTGCCAGCAGCTTAGGTTACTACGAGCAGTACTTC. Protein product: CASSLGYYEQYF.

The chain recombines TRBV6-2 or TRBV6-3 with TRBJ1-1; a possible D gene is TRBD1 (5 bases). Between the trimmed V and J ends, which lost 4 bases and 4 bases, there was a span of 13 bases. Germline V gene lookup returns CDR1 MNHEY and CDR2 SVGEGT. The length of the CDR3 is 14 residues. CDR3 nucleotide sequence: TGTGCCAGCAGTTTCGGGGGTTTTACCACTGAAGCTTTCTTT. It specifies CASSFGGFTTEAFF.

J is TRBJ1-6 and V is TRBV6-2 or TRBV6-3, with D tentatively TRBD1 (6 bases). Deletions cut 0 bases from V and 5 bases from J, with 11 bases between. CDR1 and CDR2 from the germline V gene are MNHEY and SVGEGT. The CDR3 runs 16 residues. The DNA for the CDR3 is TGTGCCAGCAGTTACTCGATCGACAGGAATAATTCACCCCTCCACTTT. This translates into CASSYSIDRNNSPLHF.

The rearrangement joins TRBV13 to TRBJ1-1; 7 bases line up with TRBD1. With 5 bases clipped from V and 1 base from J, the junction kept 7 bases outside the gene matches. Per the germline V gene, CDR1 is PRHDT and CDR2 is FYEKMQ (reference sequence). CDR3 length equals 15 residues. The chain's CDR3 is CASSEGDRENTEAFF. CDR3 sequence (DNA): TGTGCCAGCAGCGAGGGGGACAGAGAGAACACTGAAGCTTTCTTT.

The genes are TRBV4-3 and TRBJ2-1; possibly TRBD2 for D (6 bases). The CDR3 has 15 amino acids. Germline V gene sequence: CDR1 LGHNA, CDR2 YSLEER. The V and J ends lost 0 bases and 7 bases respectively, with 13 bases between them. The CDR3 protein is CASSQEPGLVNEQFF. The CDR3 bases are TGCGCCAGCAGCCAAGAACCGGGACTGGTAAATGAGCAGTTCTTC.

CDR3 in DNA: TGTGCCAGCAGCTCCCCAGGGGCCGGAAACACCATATATTTT. Translation gives CASSSPGAGNTIYF. This chain links TRBV7-9 with TRBJ1-3; D is perhaps TRBD1 (6 bases). Germline V CDR1 and CDR2: SEHNR, FQNEAQ (reference sequence). Trimming cost V 4 bases and J 4 bases, with 11 bases left between them. This CDR3 has 14 amino acids.

This clone has just a few counts. The CDR3 loop is CASSLVGGDNTGELFF. In DNA, the CDR3 is TGCGCCAGCAGCTTGGTAGGGGGCGATAACACCGGGGAGCTGTTTTTT. The genes are TRBV5-1 and TRBJ2-2; 7 bases are shared with TRBD1. This CDR3 region has 16 residues. The trim removed 0 bases at V and 2 bases at J, leaving 4 bases unmatched. Germline V CDR1 and CDR2: SGHRS, YFSETQ.

This chain uses TRBV29-1 with TRBJ2-7, with D possibly being TRBD1 (5 bases). CDR3 length equals 11 residues. Trimming left V 4 bases short and J 3 bases short, with 7 bases between. The germline V gene encodes CDR1 SQVTM and CDR2 ANQGSEA. The CDR3 loop reads CSVVGRYEQYF. The CDR3 nucleotides read TGCAGCGTTGTGGGGCGCTACGAGCAGTACTTC.

This clone was seen only a few times. This chain joins TRBV7-2 and TRBJ2-3; 7 bases align to TRBD2. There are 14 residues in the CDR3. Germline CDR1 reads SGHTA; CDR2 reads FQGNSA. V was pared by 5 bases and J by 4 bases, with 6 bases of the junction left unmatched. The CDR3 region is CASSPTSAPDTQYF. CDR3 nucleotide sequence: TGTGCCAGCAGCCCCACTAGCGCCCCAGATACGCAGTATTTT. The variable domain in full, with the rest retrieved from reference TRBV7-2 and TRBJ2-3, is GAGVSQSPSNKVTEKGKDVELRCDPISGHTALYWYRQSLGQGLEFLIYFQGNSAPDKSGLPSDRFSAERTGGSVSTLTIQRTQQEDSAVYLCASSPTSAPDTQYFGPGTRLTVL.

This chain links TRBV24-1 with TRBJ2-1; TRBD1 matches 7 bases. The CDR3 is made up of 14 amino acids. V was pared by 2 bases and J by 10 bases, with 7 bases of the junction left unmatched. Germline loops: CDR1 KGHDR, CDR2 SFDVKD. CDR3 sequence: CATSDYRDSREQFF. The CDR3 DNA is TGTGCCACCAGTGATTACCGGGACAGCCGAGAGCAGTTCTTC.

This clone was recorded a few times. This sequence joins TRBV27 and TRBJ1-1; the D is unclear. This CDR3 comprises 14 residues. Per germline, CDR1 MNHEY and CDR2 SMNVEV (reference sequence). The germline V and J ends were trimmed by 2 bases and 3 bases, with 10 bases remaining between them. The chain's CDR3 is CASSLIGWDTEAFF. The DNA for the CDR3 is TGTGCCAGCAGTTTAATCGGGTGGGACACTGAAGCTTTCTTT.

This clone has just one count. The chain uses TRBV9 and TRBJ2-6, with TRBD2 identical over 9 bases. The germline CDR1 and CDR2 sequences are SGDLS and YYNGEE. The V segment lost 4 bases and the J segment 2 bases; nucleotides outside the gene matches: 7. The CDR3 runs to 17 residues. For the CDR3, the DNA is TGTGCCAGCAGCCCTCTGCGGGAGGGGGCTGGGGCCAACGTCCTGACTTTC. This gives the protein CASSPLREGAGANVLTF.

The rearrangement joins TRBV27 to TRBJ2-3; D is undetermined. The length of the CDR3 is 14 residues. Trimming removed 6 bases from V and 3 bases from J, with 13 bases in between. The germline CDR1 and CDR2 sequences are MNHEY and SMNVEV (reference sequence). CDR3 nucleotide sequence: TGTGCCAGCAGCGACACCCGAACTACAGATACGCAGTATTTT. Amino acids: CASSDTRTTDTQYF.

The CDR3 DNA reads TGTGCCAGCAGCCTACTAGCGGGAGAGACCCAGTACTTC. Protein product: CASSLLAGETQYF. This chain uses TRBV7-9 with TRBJ2-5, with 9 bases identical to TRBD2. The CDR3 runs 13 residues. CDR1 and CDR2 (germline): SEHNR, FQNEAQ (reference sequence). The V segment lost 5 bases and the J segment 4 bases; nucleotides outside the gene matches: 2. The full variable domain, rest sourced from reference TRBV7-9 and TRBJ2-5, is DTGVSQNPRHKITKRGQNVTFRCDPISEHNRLYWYRQTLGQGPEFLTYFQNEAQLEKSRLLSDRFSAERPKGSFSTLEIQRTEQGDSAMYLCASSLLAGETQYFGPGTRLLVL.

This chain uses TRBV6-5 with TRBJ1-2; TRBD1 is a possible D gene (6 bases). Germline assignment: CDR1 MNHEY and CDR2 SVGAGI. The V and J ends lost 4 bases and 7 bases respectively, with 16 bases between them. This CDR3 contains 14 residues. The DNA of the CDR3 is TGTGCCAGCAGTTCCACAGGGTACCCAAGTGGCTACACCTTC. Protein product: CASSSTGYPSGYTF.

The V call is TRBV4-3, the J call TRBJ1-2; D is possibly TRBD1 (5 bases). This CDR3 contains 18 residues. Deletions cut 4 bases from V and 1 base from J, with 22 bases between. CDR1 and CDR2 (germline): LGHNA, YSLEER. In DNA, the CDR3 is TGCGCCAGCAGCCCAGAGAGTCCAGGGCCCTATAATAACTATGGCTACACCTTC. This translates into CASSPESPGPYNNYGYTF.

The V gene is TRBV5-4, the J gene TRBJ1-2; perhaps TRBD1 as D (6 bases). The germline gives CDR1 SGHNT, CDR2 YYREEE (reference sequence). The V and J ends lost 4 bases and 0 bases respectively, with 10 bases between them. The CDR3 length is 14 residues. The CDR3 coding sequence is TGTGCCAGCAGCAGGGACAAAACTAACTATGGCTACACCTTC. Protein: CASSRDKTNYGYTF.